This TCR beta chain derives from a study of blood T cell repertoires in COVID-19. The V segment lost 5 bases and the J segment 0 bases; nucleotides outside the gene matches: 6. The CDR3 sequence is 16 residues long. CDR1 is SGHAT, CDR2 FQNNGV, per germline. Original processing methods: Amplification with reference gene primers provided the estimates of nucleated cell counts. Assay used: immunoSEQ multiplex PCR; TCRdb lists only in-frame clones, some missing. The D gene and trimming were derived from the DNA, and the V and J assignments and clone size from that table. The sample holds some 27,000 clones, around 86% seen once.

The chain links TRBV11-2 to TRBJ2-3; 9 nucleotides line up with TRBD2. The sequenced sample was peripheral blood. The clonotype was recovered from a man aged 50 or older with active COVID-19. CDR3 amino acids: CASSLRLAESTDTQYF. For the CDR3, the DNA is TGTGCCAGCAGCCTAAGACTAGCGGAGAGCACAGATACGCAGTATTTT.